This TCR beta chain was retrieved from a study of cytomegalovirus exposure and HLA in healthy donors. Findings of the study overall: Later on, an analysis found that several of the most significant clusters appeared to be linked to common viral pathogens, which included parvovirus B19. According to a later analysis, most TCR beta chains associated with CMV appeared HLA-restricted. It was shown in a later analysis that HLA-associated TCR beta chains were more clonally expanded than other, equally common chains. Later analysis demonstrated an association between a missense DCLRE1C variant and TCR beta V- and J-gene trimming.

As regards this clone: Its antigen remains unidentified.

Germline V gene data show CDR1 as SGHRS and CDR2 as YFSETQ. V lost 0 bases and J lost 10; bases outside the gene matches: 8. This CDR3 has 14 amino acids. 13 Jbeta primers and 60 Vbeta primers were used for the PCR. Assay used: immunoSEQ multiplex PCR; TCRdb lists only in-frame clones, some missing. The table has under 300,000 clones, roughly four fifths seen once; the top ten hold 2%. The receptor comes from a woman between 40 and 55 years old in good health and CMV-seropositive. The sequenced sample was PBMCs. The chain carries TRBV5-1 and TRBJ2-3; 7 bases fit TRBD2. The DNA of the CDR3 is TGCGCCAGCAGCTTGGGGTACGGACTAGGGGCGCAGTATTTT. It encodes CASSLGYGLGAQYF.